Listed below are T cell receptor beta chains from one sample, sequenced in a study of blood T cell repertoires in COVID-19. Only in-frame clones appear in the TCRdb table, and some are missing; sequencing was by immunoSEQ multiplex PCR. In the table there are some 180,000 clones, roughly 91% of which are singletons. Sequencing was done on a sample of peripheral blood. The receptor source for this set is a man in his forties or fifties who had recovered from COVID-19. Both conserved end residues are part of each CDR3. The D gene is left open where the match is weak.

TRBD2 | TRBV4-1 | CASSQDGSGRAHQETQYF
TRBD1 | TRBV28 | CASASGQGGPGTF
NA | TRBV7-9 | CASSLAQSPNYGYTF
TRBD1 | TRBV9 | CASSPGGGVADTQYF
NA | TRBV7-6 | CASSLGPATNEKLFF
NA | TRBV7-2 | CASSHRTTWRSEAFF
NA | TRBV6-5 | CASGPTYEQYF
TRBD1 | TRBV7-9 | CASSPGQGADNSPLHF
NA | TRBV7-2 | CASRSRAGPAEAFF
TRBD1 | TRBV9 | CASSKGQGAGGYTF
TRBD2 | TRBV25-1 | CASSVYLAGETDTQYF
NA | TRBV25-1 | CASSELGGTEAFF
NA | TRBV19 | CASSQGMGEQYF
NA | TRBV30 | CAWNQGFAYGYTF
NA | TRBV6-5 | CASSYVGMEQYF
TRBD1 | TRBV5-1 | CASSLPLTGGQYGYTF
TRBD1 | TRBV11-2 | CASSIRQGRRAQETQYF
TRBD2 | TRBV19 | CASSRAGANTGELFF
NA | TRBV5-1 | CASSFVGIEETQYF